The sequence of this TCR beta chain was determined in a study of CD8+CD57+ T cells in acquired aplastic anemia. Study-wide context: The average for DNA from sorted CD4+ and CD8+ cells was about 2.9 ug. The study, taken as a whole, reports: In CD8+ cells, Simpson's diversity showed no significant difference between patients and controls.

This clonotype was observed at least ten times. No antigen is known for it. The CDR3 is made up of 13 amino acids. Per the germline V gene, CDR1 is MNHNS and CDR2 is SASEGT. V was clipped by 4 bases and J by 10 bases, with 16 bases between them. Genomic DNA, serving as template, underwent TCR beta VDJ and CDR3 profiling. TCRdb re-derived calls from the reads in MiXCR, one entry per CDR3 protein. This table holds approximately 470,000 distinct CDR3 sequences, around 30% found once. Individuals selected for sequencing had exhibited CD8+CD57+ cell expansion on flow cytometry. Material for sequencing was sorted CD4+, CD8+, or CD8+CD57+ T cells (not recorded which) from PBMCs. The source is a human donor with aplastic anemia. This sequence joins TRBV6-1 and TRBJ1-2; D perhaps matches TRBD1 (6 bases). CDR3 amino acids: CASSVHEQGAYTF. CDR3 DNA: TGTGCCAGCAGTGTTCATGAACAGGGAGCCTACACCTTC.